The 8 T cell receptor beta chains listed next were all sequenced from one sample in a study of CD8+CD57+ T cells in acquired aplastic anemia. Both TCR beta VDJ combination and CDR3 sequence profiling were carried out. Genomic DNA was the template for this profiling. Each CDR3 protein is one row after TCRdb ran MiXCR on the reads. The table shows more than 150,000 distinct CDR3 sequences, with around half occurring only once. The sequencing sample was made of sorted CD4+, CD8+, or CD8+CD57+ T cells (not recorded which) from PBMCs. All receptors come from a human donor in good health.

This clonotype came up many times. This chain joins TRBV5-1 and TRBJ2-5; possibly TRBD1 for D (6 bases). Germline CDR1 is SGHRS and CDR2 is YFSETQ. The CDR3 contains 15 residues. Trimming shortened V by 2 bases and J by 0 bases, and 11 bases separated the two germline ends. The CDR3 here is CASSLGQLYQETQYF. In nucleotides, the CDR3 is TGCGCCAGCAGCTTAGGACAGTTGTACCAAGAGACCCAGTACTTC.

This sequence joins TRBV5-4 and TRBJ2-3; 11 positions agree with TRBD1. The length of the CDR3 is 20 residues. The germline CDR1 and CDR2 sequences are SGHNT and YYREEE (reference sequence). After removal of 3 bases from V and 5 bases from J, the junction contained 20 bases not matched to a gene. The CDR3 protein is CASSWDRGTLFGLERDTQYF. CDR3 DNA: TGTGCCAGCAGCTGGGACAGGGGGACCCTTTTTGGACTAGAGAGAGATACGCAGTATTTT. Combining the CDR3 with reference TRBV5-4 and TRBJ2-3 gives the whole variable domain ETGVTQSPTHLIKTRGQQVTLRCSSQSGHNTVSWYQQALGQGPQFIFQYYREEENGRGNFPPRFSGLQFPNYSSELNVNALELDDSALYLCASSWDRGTLFGLERDTQYFGPGTRLTVL.

Worth noting for this clonotype: A junction end diverges from the germline sequence, so it may reflect a read error. The chain combines TRBV15 with TRBJ2-7, with D uncertain. From germline, CDR1 is LNHNV and CDR2 YYDKDF (reference sequence). The CDR3 is 14 amino acids. CDR3 sequence: CATSRDRISYGQYF. The CDR3 region has the DNA TGTGCCACCAGCAGAGATCGAATTAGCTACGGGCAGTACTTC.

V usage is TRBV25-1 and J usage is TRBJ2-7; D is unclear. Germline V gene sequence: CDR1 MGHDK, CDR2 SYGVNS. V lost 4 bases and J lost 6, with 16 bases in between. The CDR3 sequence is 14 residues long. The DNA of the CDR3 is TGTGCCAGCAGTGGCCTGCAGGTTCCTATCGAGCAGTACTTC. Amino acid sequence: CASSGLQVPIEQYF.

V usage is TRBV20-1 and J usage is TRBJ1-5, with D hard to call. Trimming took 6 bases from V and 3 from J, leaving 12 bases between them. The CDR3 has 13 residues. Germline assignment: CDR1 DFQATT and CDR2 SNEGSKA (reference sequence). CDR3 loop: CSARRASNQPQHF. The CDR3 DNA sequence: TGCAGTGCGAGAAGGGCATCCAATCAGCCCCAGCATTTT.

The chain couples TRBV4-2 to TRBJ2-1; 7 nucleotides match TRBD2. CDR3 length equals 16 residues. J was trimmed by 0 bases and V by 4 bases; bases with no gene match: 6. In germline, CDR1 is LGHNA, CDR2 YNFKEQ. DNA for the CDR3: TGTGCCAGCAGCCGTATCGGCGGGAGCTCCTACAATGAGCAGTTCTTC. Amino acids: CASSRIGGSSYNEQFF.

This clonotype was seen more than once but under ten times. The V gene is TRBV30, the J gene TRBJ1-5; D is undetermined. Germline V lookup: CDR1 GTSNPN, CDR2 SVGIG (reference sequence). V was shortened by 4 bases and J by 0 bases, with 10 bases between the two germline ends. The CDR3 has 14 residues. In DNA form, the CDR3 reads TGTGCCTGGACGGCGGTTAATAGCAATCAGCCCCAGCATTTT. Protein: CAWTAVNSNQPQHF.

CDR3: CASRGDGHYGYTF. CDR3 in DNA: TGTGCCAGCAGGGGAGACGGACACTATGGCTACACCTTC. The V call is TRBV2, the J call TRBJ1-2; D unclear. Germline loops: CDR1 SNHLY, CDR2 FYNNEI. The CDR3 is 13 amino acids. V was clipped by 6 bases and J by 3 bases, with 11 bases between them.